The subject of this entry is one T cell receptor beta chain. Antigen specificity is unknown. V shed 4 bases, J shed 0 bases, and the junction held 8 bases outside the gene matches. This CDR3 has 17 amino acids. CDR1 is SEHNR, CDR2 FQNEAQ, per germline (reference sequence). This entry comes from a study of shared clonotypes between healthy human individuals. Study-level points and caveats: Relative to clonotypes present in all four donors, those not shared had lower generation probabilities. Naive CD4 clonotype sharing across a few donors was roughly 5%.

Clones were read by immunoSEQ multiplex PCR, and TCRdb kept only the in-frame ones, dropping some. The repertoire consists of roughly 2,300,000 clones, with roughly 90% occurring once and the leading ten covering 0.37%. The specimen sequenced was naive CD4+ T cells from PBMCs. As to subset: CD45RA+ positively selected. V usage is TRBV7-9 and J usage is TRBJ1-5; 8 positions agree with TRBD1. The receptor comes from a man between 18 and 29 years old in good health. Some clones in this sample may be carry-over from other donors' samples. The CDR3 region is CASSSDRGGYSNQPQHF. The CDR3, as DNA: TGTGCCAGCAGCTCCGACAGGGGCGGTTATAGCAATCAGCCCCAGCATTTT.